The 2 T cell receptor beta chains listed next were all sequenced from one sample in a study of immune evolution from preneoplasia to lung adenocarcinoma. Produced via immunoSEQ multiplex PCR; TCRdb's table is partial and in-frame only. The data contain roughly 14,000 clones, 75% to 90% of them singletons. The specimen was FFPE minimally invasive lung adenocarcinoma tissue. The receptors derive from a person between 70 and 80 years old with lung adenocarcinoma.

The genes are TRBV4-2 and TRBJ2-1, with D tentatively TRBD2 (6 bases). Looked up from germline, CDR1 is LGHNA and CDR2 is YNFKEQ. The CDR3 length is 13 residues. Trimming shortened V by 0 bases and J by 10 bases, and 10 bases separated the two germline ends. The CDR3 DNA reads as TGTGCCAGCAGCCAAGAGACAAGCGGGGAGCAGTTCTTC. As protein: CASSQETSGEQFF.

This chain joins TRBV28 and TRBJ1-2; D not resolved. Germline V gene data show CDR1 as MDHEN and CDR2 as SYDVKM. There are 13 residues in the CDR3. V lost 0 bases and J lost 8, with 10 bases in between. CDR3 DNA sequence: TGTGCCAGCAGTTTATGGGGTGGTGGAGGCTACACCTTC. Translation: CASSLWGGGGYTF.